Shown below are 29 T cell receptor beta chains from a single sample sequenced in a study of blood T cell repertoires in COVID-19. Sequenced by immunoSEQ multiplex PCR; TCRdb stores in-frame clones only, minus some. Among about 240,000 clones listed, 82% were seen once. Sequenced input: peripheral blood. All receptors come from a woman aged 55-69 years with active or convalescent COVID-19.

The J gene is TRBJ1-6, the V gene TRBV28; the D is unclear. V lost 4 bases and J 8 bases, leaving 9 bases between the germline ends. The V gene's germline CDR1 is MDHEN and CDR2 SYDVKM. CDR3 length: 13 amino acids. The CDR3 sequence is CASSYRQDSPLHF. CDR3 DNA sequence: TGTGCCAGCAGTTATAGACAAGATTCACCCCTCCACTTT.

This clone was seen more than once but under ten times. V and J are TRBV28 and TRBJ1-1; D unclear. The CDR3 is 15 residues long. Germline-derived CDR1 and CDR2 are MDHEN and SYDVKM. V was shortened by 3 bases and J by 0 bases, with 11 bases between the two germline ends. CDR3 nucleotides: TGTGCCAGCAGTTTTGAGGGAGAGCTGAACACTGAAGCTTTCTTT. This sequence encodes CASSFEGELNTEAFF.

This clone has only a few counts. The CDR3 DNA reads TGTGCCAGCAGTTACTCTAAGCAGGGTTGGGATTCACCCCTCCACTTT. Its protein is CASSYSKQGWDSPLHF. The V and J genes are TRBV6-5 and TRBJ1-6; weak D call: TRBD1 (5 bases). Germline CDR1 reads MNHEY; CDR2 reads SVGAGI. The CDR3 runs to 16 residues. The V and J ends lost 0 bases and 8 bases respectively, with 14 bases between them.

CDR3 residues: CSARREGTEAFF. The CDR3 DNA is TGCAGCGCCCGCCGGGAGGGCACTGAAGCTTTCTTT. V usage is TRBV29-1 and J usage is TRBJ1-1, with unresolved D. The CDR3 loop spans 12 amino acids. Germline lookup yields CDR1 SQVTM and CDR2 ANQGSEA. V lost 7 bases, J lost 4 bases, and 13 bases lay in between.

As for this clone: The junction shows a germline mismatch at one end, possibly a read error. J is TRBJ1-3 and V is TRBV28, with D possibly being TRBD1 (6 bases). The CDR3 length is 14 residues. Germline values: CDR1 MDHEN, CDR2 SYDVKM. CDR3 coding DNA: TGTGCCAGCAATTTATCTCAGGGGGGAAACACCATATATTTT. Its translation: CASNLSQGGNTIYF.

The V gene is TRBV10-1, the J gene TRBJ1-5; 8 bases match TRBD1. The CDR3 consists of 16 residues. The V segment lost 2 bases and the J segment 0 bases; nucleotides outside the gene matches: 3. Germline CDR1 WNHNN, CDR2 SYGVQD (reference sequence). In nucleotides, the CDR3 is TGCGCCAGCAGTGAGAGGGACAGGAATAGCAATCAGCCCCAGCATTTT. It encodes CASSERDRNSNQPQHF.

CDR3 residues: CAISISDRGQETQYF. CDR3 sequence (DNA): TGTGCCATCAGTATCTCGGACAGGGGCCAAGAGACCCAGTACTTC. The chain carries TRBV10-3 and TRBJ2-5, with 9 positions matching TRBD1. Trimming removed 5 bases from V and 1 base from J; junction bases left unmatched: 5. The CDR3 runs 15 residues. The germline V gene has CDR1 ENHRY and CDR2 SYGVKD.

This clone was observed a few times. V is TRBV6-1 and J is TRBJ1-2; D remains ambiguous. Between the trimmed V and J ends, which lost 3 bases and 2 bases, there was a span of 13 bases. The germline gives CDR1 MNHNS, CDR2 SASEGT. The CDR3 is made up of 15 amino acids. The CDR3 is CASSDRMAGNYGYTF. The CDR3 DNA is TGTGCCAGCAGTGACAGGATGGCGGGAAACTATGGCTACACCTTC.

The chain carries TRBV9 and TRBJ1-6, with 8 bases identical to TRBD1. The CDR3 is 17 amino acids. J gave up 6 bases and V 4 bases, and 12 bases lay outside the gene matches. Germline lookup yields CDR1 SGDLS and CDR2 YYNGEE. DNA for the CDR3: TGTGCCAGCAGCATCGGTCCCGGGACAGGTTTTAATTCACCCCTCCACTTT. Amino acids: CASSIGPGTGFNSPLHF.

The chain employs TRBV5-1 and TRBJ1-3, with D possibly TRBD1 on 5 matching bases. V lost 4 bases to trimming and J lost 8 bases, with 10 bases between them. Germline V CDR1 and CDR2: SGHRS, YFSETQ. This CDR3 has 12 residues. CDR3 nucleotides: TGCGCCAGCAGCCTTGGGGGGGACACCATATATTTT. Translated, it gives CASSLGGDTIYF. Filled out from reference TRBV5-1 and TRBJ1-3, the complete variable domain reads KAGVTQTPRYLIKTRGQQVTLSCSPISGHRSVSWYQQTPGQGLQFLFEYFSETQRNKGNFPGRFSGRQFSNSRSEMNVSTLELGDSALYLCASSLGGDTIYFGEGSWLTVV.

A few counts support this clone. The chain uses TRBV2 and TRBJ1-1; D is possibly TRBD1 (6 bases). Per the germline V gene, CDR1 is SNHLY and CDR2 is FYNNEI. The CDR3 totals 13 residues. V was trimmed by 9 bases and J by 0 bases, leaving 11 bases between them. The chain's CDR3 is CARTTGLNTEAFF. In DNA form, the CDR3 reads TGTGCCAGAACGACAGGCCTGAACACTGAAGCTTTCTTT. The full variable domain, with the rest looked up from reference TRBV2 and TRBJ1-1, is EPEVTQTPSHQVTQMGQEVILRCVPISNHLYFYWYRQILGQKVEFLVSFYNNEISEKSEIFDDQFSVERPDGSNFTLKIRSTKLEDSAMYFCARTTGLNTEAFFGQGTRLTVV.

The chain uses TRBV2 and TRBJ2-1; D is perhaps TRBD2 (5 bases). Germline V gene data show CDR1 as SNHLY and CDR2 as FYNNEI. V shed 1 base and J shed 0 bases, with 10 bases lying between them. The CDR3 has 16 residues. The chain's CDR3 is CASSEGWLASYNEQFF. Written as DNA, the CDR3 is TGTGCCAGCAGTGAAGGGTGGCTAGCCTCCTACAATGAGCAGTTCTTC.

The DNA for the CDR3 is TGTGCCACCAGTGAGTCTGTCGTCAGGCTGGACTCTGGAAACACCATATATTTT. It is translated as CATSESVVRLDSGNTIYF. V and J are TRBV24-1 and TRBJ1-3; D not certain. Trimming stripped 4 bases from V and 0 bases from J, with 18 bases between. This CDR3 has 18 amino acids. The germline CDR1 and CDR2 sequences are KGHDR and SFDVKD.

The chain carries TRBV3-1 (or the pseudogene TRBV3-2) and TRBJ1-4; 10 bases line up with TRBD1. V dropped 4 bases and J dropped 8; count of bases not matched to a gene: 7. This CDR3 comprises 15 residues. CDR1 is LGHDT and CDR2 is YNNKEL in the germline V gene (reference sequence). The CDR3 reads CASSPLGTGEEKLFF. CDR3 nucleotide sequence: TGTGCCAGCAGCCCCCTCGGGACAGGGGAAGAAAAACTGTTTTTT.

The V call is TRBV5-4, the J call TRBJ1-2; TRBD1 aligns across 8 bases. V lost 4 bases and J lost 5; bases outside the gene matches: 10. The CDR3 spans 15 residues. Germline V CDR1 and CDR2: SGHNT, YYREEE (reference sequence). The CDR3 DNA follows: TGTGCCAGCAGCATACAGGGGGATAAAGGTTATGGCTACACCTTC. It translates to CASSIQGDKGYGYTF.

This chain connects TRBV10-3 to TRBJ2-7; D is perhaps TRBD2 (7 bases). Germline V gives CDR1 ENHRY, CDR2 SYGVKD. The CDR3 is made up of 16 amino acids. The ends were cut back, 6 bases at V and 0 bases at J, with 18 bases in the middle. CDR3 loop: CAISTGGRALSYEQYF. The CDR3 nucleotides read TGTGCCATCAGCACGGGGGGCAGGGCCCTCTCCTACGAGCAGTACTTC.

The chain couples TRBV6-5 to TRBJ1-4, with D unresolved. Germline CDR1 is MNHEY and CDR2 is SVGAGI. The CDR3 consists of 16 residues. V was clipped by 2 bases and J by 0 bases, with 10 bases between them. CDR3 in amino acids: CASSYLLVATNEKLFF. Written as DNA, the CDR3 is TGTGCCAGCAGTTACCTTTTAGTTGCAACTAATGAAAAACTGTTTTTT.

The chain couples TRBV6-6 to TRBJ1-3; 8 bases map to TRBD1. The germline gives CDR1 MNHNY, CDR2 SVGAGI (reference sequence). There are 19 residues in the CDR3. Unmatched junction bases numbered 15, after V lost 5 bases and J lost 0 bases. This CDR3 is CASSPSAGGRSVSGNTIYF. CDR3 sequence (DNA): TGTGCCAGCAGTCCCTCCGCAGGGGGCCGGTCAGTCTCTGGAAACACCATATATTTT.

The chain links TRBV2 to TRBJ2-2, with a tentative D call TRBD2 (7 bases). Per germline, CDR1 SNHLY and CDR2 FYNNEI. Between the trimmed V and J ends, which lost 1 base and 6 bases, there was a span of 12 bases. The CDR3 runs 15 residues. This CDR3 reads CASSEEGGGAGELFF. CDR3 DNA sequence: TGTGCCAGCAGTGAAGAAGGGGGAGGGGCCGGGGAGCTGTTTTTT.

This sequence joins TRBV7-8 and TRBJ1-2; D remains unclear. The CDR3 spans 13 residues. V was shortened by 1 base and J by 3 bases, with 6 bases between the two germline ends. Per the germline V gene, CDR1 is SGHVS and CDR2 is FQNEAQ. CDR3 DNA sequence: TGTGCCAGCAGCTTAGAGGAGGACTATGGCTACACCTTC. Translation gives CASSLEEDYGYTF.

This chain links TRBV4-1 with TRBJ1-4; 11 bases agree with TRBD1. Per germline, CDR1 MGHRA and CDR2 YSYEKL. The junction had 1 base not matched to a gene; V was cut back by 0 bases and J by 7 bases. The CDR3 contains 15 residues. The CDR3 sequence: CASSQDGTGGEKLFF. The CDR3 nucleotides are TGCGCCAGCAGCCAAGATGGGACAGGGGGTGAAAAACTGTTTTTT.

The V gene is TRBV3-1 (or the pseudogene TRBV3-2), the J gene TRBJ2-7; 11 bases align to TRBD2. The CDR3 is 16 amino acids. Looked up from germline, CDR1 is LGHDT and CDR2 is YNNKEL (reference sequence). V lost 4 bases, J lost 2 bases, and 7 bases stayed unmatched. CDR3 residues: CASSPQLSGGAYEQYF. The CDR3 region has the DNA TGTGCCAGCAGCCCCCAACTTAGCGGGGGGGCCTACGAGCAGTACTTC.

The chain uses TRBV7-9 and TRBJ1-6, with 11 bases identical to TRBD1. The length of the CDR3 is 14 residues. The junction had 3 bases not matched to a gene; V was cut back by 5 bases and J by 9 bases. CDR1 SEHNR and CDR2 FQNEAQ come from the germline V gene (reference sequence). The CDR3 sequence: CASSQGQGGSPLHF. The CDR3 DNA sequence: TGTGCCAGCAGCCAGGGACAGGGGGGTTCACCCCTCCACTTT. Together with reference TRBV7-9 and TRBJ1-6, the CDR3 gives the full variable domain: DTGVSQNPRHKITKRGQNVTFRCDPISEHNRLYWYRQTLGQGPEFLTYFQNEAQLEKSRLLSDRFSAERPKGSFSTLEIQRTEQGDSAMYLCASSQGQGGSPLHFGNGTRLTVT.

This chain uses TRBV5-8 with TRBJ2-1, with D tentatively TRBD2 (5 bases). Per germline, CDR1 SGHTS and CDR2 YDEGEE. Trimming cost V 6 bases and J 9 bases, with 16 bases left between them. The CDR3 covers 13 residues. The CDR3 protein is CASTLPLGSEQFF. In DNA, the CDR3 is TGTGCCAGCACCCTCCCCTTAGGGAGTGAGCAGTTCTTC. The full variable domain, completed using reference TRBV5-8 and TRBJ2-1, is EAGVTQSPTHLIKTRGQQATLRCSPISGHTSVYWYQQALGLGLQFLLWYDEGEERNRGNFPPRFSGRQFPNYSSELNVNALELEDSALYLCASTLPLGSEQFFGPGTRLTVL.

The rearrangement links TRBV30 to TRBJ1-3; TRBD1 might be the D (6 bases). V was cut by 0 bases and J by 2 bases, with 11 bases left in between. The length of the CDR3 is 15 residues. CDR1 GTSNPN and CDR2 SVGIG come from the germline V gene (reference sequence). CDR3 in DNA: TGTGCCTGGAGTGTAGGCGGGGGGCCTGGAAACACCATATATTTT. This translates into CAWSVGGGPGNTIYF.

The rearrangement links TRBV6-5 to TRBJ1-6, with unresolved D. CDR1 and CDR2 (germline): MNHEY, SVGAGI. With 5 bases removed from V and 7 bases from J, the gap between germline ends came to 9 bases. The length of the CDR3 is 13 residues. The CDR3 region is CASSPARNSPLHF. The DNA of the CDR3 is TGTGCCAGCAGTCCTGCCAGGAATTCACCCCTCCACTTT.

CDR3 loop: CASSPGQGWAEAFF. DNA for the CDR3: TGTGCCAGCTCCCCGGGACAGGGGTGGGCTGAAGCTTTCTTT. V gene TRBV18 combines with J gene TRBJ1-1, with 10 bases aligning to TRBD1. Germline CDR1 is KGHSH and CDR2 is LQKENI. V shed 6 bases and J 6 bases; nucleotides not matched to a gene: 7. The CDR3 is 14 residues long.

This clone was found many times. As DNA, the CDR3 is TGCGCCAGCACCGGGAAGGGCTATGGCTACACCTTC. Translating gives CASTGKGYGYTF. The chain carries TRBV4-1 and TRBJ1-2; D remains unclear. The length of the CDR3 is 12 residues. V was cut by 7 bases and J by 4 bases, with 10 bases left in between. Germline-derived CDR1 and CDR2 are MGHRA and YSYEKL.

CDR3 loop: CASSQESYSNQPQHF. CDR3 in DNA: TGCGCCAGCAGCCAAGAGTCCTATAGCAATCAGCCCCAGCATTTT. The chain links TRBV4-1 to TRBJ1-5, with unresolved D. Germline CDR1 and CDR2: MGHRA and YSYEKL. V was clipped by 0 bases and J by 0 bases, with 6 bases between them. The CDR3 loop spans 15 amino acids.